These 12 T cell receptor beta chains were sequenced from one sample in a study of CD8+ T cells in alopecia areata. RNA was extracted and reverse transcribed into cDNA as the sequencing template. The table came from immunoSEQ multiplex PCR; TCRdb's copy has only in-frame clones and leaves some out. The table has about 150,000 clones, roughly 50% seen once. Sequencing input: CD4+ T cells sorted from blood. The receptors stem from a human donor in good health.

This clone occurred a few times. The CDR3 DNA reads as TGCAGCGTCGCAATGGGGGTCGGGGAGACCCAGTACTTC. Its protein is CSVAMGVGETQYF. The rearrangement joins TRBV29-1 to TRBJ2-5; D might be TRBD1 or TRBD2, each matching 5 bases. CDR1 and CDR2 from the germline V gene are SQVTM and ANQGSEA. This CDR3 region has 13 residues. Trimming took off 6 bases at V and 5 bases at J, with 16 bases between the two ends.

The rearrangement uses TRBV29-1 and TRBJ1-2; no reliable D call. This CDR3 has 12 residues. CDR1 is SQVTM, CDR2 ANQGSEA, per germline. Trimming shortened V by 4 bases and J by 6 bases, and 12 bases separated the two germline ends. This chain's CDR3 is CSVVEQIDGYTF. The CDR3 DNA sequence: TGCAGCGTTGTTGAACAGATCGATGGCTACACCTTC.

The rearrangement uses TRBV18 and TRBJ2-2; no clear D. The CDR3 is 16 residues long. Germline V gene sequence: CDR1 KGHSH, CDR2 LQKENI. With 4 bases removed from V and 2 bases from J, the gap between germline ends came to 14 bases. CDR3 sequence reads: CASSLTLSGNTGELFF. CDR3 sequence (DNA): TGTGCCAGCTCACTGACTTTGAGTGGCAACACCGGGGAGCTGTTTTTT.

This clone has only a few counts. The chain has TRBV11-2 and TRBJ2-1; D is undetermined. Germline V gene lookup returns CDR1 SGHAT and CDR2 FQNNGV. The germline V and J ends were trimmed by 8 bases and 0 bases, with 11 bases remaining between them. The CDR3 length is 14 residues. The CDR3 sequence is CASRLGYSYNEQFF. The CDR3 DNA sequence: TGTGCCAGCCGGCTGGGCTACTCCTACAATGAGCAGTTCTTC.

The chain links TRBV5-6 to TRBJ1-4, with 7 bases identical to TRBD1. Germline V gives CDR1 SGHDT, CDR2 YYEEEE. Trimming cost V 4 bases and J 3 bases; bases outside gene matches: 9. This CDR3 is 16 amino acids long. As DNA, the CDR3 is TGTGCCAGCAGCACCACAGGGGTCGGGGCTAATGAAAAACTGTTTTTT. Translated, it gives CASSTTGVGANEKLFF.

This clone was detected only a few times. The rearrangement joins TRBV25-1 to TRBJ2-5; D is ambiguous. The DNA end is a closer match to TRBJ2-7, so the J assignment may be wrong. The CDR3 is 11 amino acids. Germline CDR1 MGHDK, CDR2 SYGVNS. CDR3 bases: TGTGCCAGCAGTGAATTGGACGAGCAGTACTTC. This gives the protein CASSELDEQYF.

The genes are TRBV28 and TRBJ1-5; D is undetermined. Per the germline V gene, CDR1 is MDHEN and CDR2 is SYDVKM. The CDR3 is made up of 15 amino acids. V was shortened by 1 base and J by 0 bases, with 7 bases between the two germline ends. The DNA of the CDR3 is TGTGCCAGCAGTTTATATCTGTATAGCAATCAGCCCCAGCATTTT. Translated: CASSLYLYSNQPQHF.

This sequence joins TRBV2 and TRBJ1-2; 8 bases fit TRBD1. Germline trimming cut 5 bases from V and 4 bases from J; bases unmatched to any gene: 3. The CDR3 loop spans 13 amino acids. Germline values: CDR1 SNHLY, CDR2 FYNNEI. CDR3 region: CASSSDRAYGYTF. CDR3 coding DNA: TGTGCCAGCAGTTCGGACAGGGCCTATGGCTACACCTTC.

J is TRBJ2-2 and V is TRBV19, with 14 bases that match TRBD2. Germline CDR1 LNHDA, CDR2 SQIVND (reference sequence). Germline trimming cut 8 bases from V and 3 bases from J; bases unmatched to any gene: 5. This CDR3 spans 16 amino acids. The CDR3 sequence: CASWGLAGVYTGELFF. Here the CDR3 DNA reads TGTGCCAGTTGGGGACTAGCGGGAGTCTACACCGGGGAGCTGTTTTTT.

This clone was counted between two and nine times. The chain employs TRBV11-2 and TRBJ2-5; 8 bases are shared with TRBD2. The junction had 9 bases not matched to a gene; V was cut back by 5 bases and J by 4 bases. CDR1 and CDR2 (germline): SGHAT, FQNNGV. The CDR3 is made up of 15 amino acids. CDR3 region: CASSLIAGRGETQYF. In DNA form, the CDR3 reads TGTGCCAGCAGCCTAATAGCGGGGCGAGGAGAGACCCAGTACTTC.

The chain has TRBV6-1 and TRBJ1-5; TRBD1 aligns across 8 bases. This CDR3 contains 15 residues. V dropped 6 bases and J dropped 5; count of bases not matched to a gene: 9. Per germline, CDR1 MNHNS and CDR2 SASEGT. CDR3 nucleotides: TGTGCCAGCAGAGAGGGCTGGACAGGGTATCAGCCCCAGCATTTT. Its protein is CASREGWTGYQPQHF.

CDR3 sequence (DNA): TGTGCCAGCAGCTTGGTAGGGGGGAGTCGCGAGCAGTACTTC. Protein: CASSLVGGSREQYF. The chain recombines TRBV5-6 with TRBJ2-7; D may correspond to TRBD1 or TRBD2 (6 bases each). The CDR3 is 14 residues long. V was trimmed by 0 bases and J by 6 bases, leaving 13 bases between them. Germline assignment: CDR1 SGHDT and CDR2 YYEEEE.